Presented here are 14 T cell receptor beta chains from one specimen sequenced in a study of T cells in Graves' hyperthyroidism and ophthalmopathy. Regions amplified from RNA transcripts were the TCR beta CDR3 regions. The TCR CDR3 was amplified in a first-round RT-PCR using the HTBI primer set. TCRdb reanalysed the multiplex PCR reads using MiXCR and keeps one entry per CDR3 protein. Here the sample spans nearly 600,000 distinct CDR3 sequences, about 14% being singletons. The sequenced sample was blood. The receptor set was obtained from a woman between 25 and 40 years old with Graves' hyperthyroidism that later progressed to Graves' ophthalmopathy.

This clonotype was counted at least ten times. The CDR3 protein is CASSSSGTGGQPQHF. As DNA, the CDR3 is TGTGCCAGCAGCTCCTCCGGGACAGGGGGCCAGCCCCAGCATTTT. This rearrangement joins TRBV11-2 to TRBJ1-5, with 12 bases identical to TRBD1. The CDR3 contains 15 residues. Unmatched junction bases numbered 5, after V lost 4 bases and J lost 7 bases. Germline CDR1 and CDR2: SGHAT and FQNNGV.

On this clonotype: A much larger clone lies one base from this, so it may be a read error. This chain uses TRBV20-1 with TRBJ2-1, with 9 bases lining up with TRBD2. CDR3 length: 17 residues. Trimming took 0 bases from V and 4 from J; bases not matched to a gene: 10. The germline CDR1 and CDR2 sequences are DFQATT and SNEGSKA (reference sequence). The CDR3 DNA sequence: TGCAGTGCTAGAGATCCTTCCGAGACTAGCGGATACAATGAGCAGTTCTTC. It translates to CSARDPSETSGYNEQFF.

This clonotype was seen only a few times. CDR3 sequence reads: CASSSYGGEAGNTIYF. CDR3 nucleotides: TGTGCCAGCAGCTCCTATGGGGGGGAGGCTGGAAACACCATATATTTT. The chain recombines TRBV11-2 with TRBJ1-3; perhaps TRBD1 as D (5 bases). Trimming took off 4 bases at V and 2 bases at J, with 15 bases between the two ends. The germline V gene encodes CDR1 SGHAT and CDR2 FQNNGV. CDR3 size: 16 residues.

The genes are TRBV18 and TRBJ2-3; D remains ambiguous. The CDR3 is made up of 15 amino acids. Trimming shortened V by 2 bases and J by 2 bases, and 11 bases separated the two germline ends. Germline V gene sequence: CDR1 KGHSH, CDR2 LQKENI. The CDR3 coding sequence is TGTGCCAGCTCACCAGGGGTTGATGACACAGATACGCAGTATTTT. Translation gives CASSPGVDDTDTQYF.

The chain uses TRBV13 and TRBJ2-7; D is perhaps TRBD1 or TRBD2 (5 bases each). CDR3 length: 13 amino acids. Germline lookup yields CDR1 PRHDT and CDR2 FYEKMQ (reference sequence). Trimming left V 6 bases short and J 4 bases short, with 13 bases between. In nucleotides, the CDR3 is TGTGCCAGCAGTTTCGGGTGGGGGTACGAGCAGTACTTC. Protein: CASSFGWGYEQYF.

The J gene is TRBJ2-1, the V gene TRBV10-2; 7 bases match TRBD2. The CDR3 is 16 residues long. After removal of 4 bases from V and 3 bases from J, the junction contained 9 bases not matched to a gene. The germline V gene has CDR1 WSHSY and CDR2 SAAADI. CDR3 nucleotides: TGCGCCAGCAGTGCCGTGCGACTAGCTTTCTACAATGAGCAGTTCTTC. Protein product: CASSAVRLAFYNEQFF.

At least ten counts were recorded for this clonotype. The V gene is TRBV20-1, the J gene TRBJ2-5; TRBD2 aligns across 7 bases. The CDR3 runs to 13 residues. After removal of 7 bases from V and 5 bases from J, the junction contained 10 bases not matched to a gene. Germline V gives CDR1 DFQATT, CDR2 SNEGSKA (reference sequence). CDR3 in amino acids: CSVLGLGTETQYF. The CDR3 DNA follows: TGCAGTGTCCTAGGACTAGGGACGGAGACCCAGTACTTC.

The V and J genes are TRBV24-1 and TRBJ1-2; unclear D gene. Deletions cut 5 bases from V and 4 bases from J, with 7 bases between. The CDR3 loop spans 12 amino acids. Germline loops: CDR1 KGHDR, CDR2 SFDVKD. In DNA, the CDR3 is TGTGCCACCAGTGTATCCGGCTATGGCTACACCTTC. Translated: CATSVSGYGYTF.

This clonotype has ten or more counts. This chain connects TRBV12-5 to TRBJ2-7, with 7 nucleotides matching TRBD2. The germline V gene encodes CDR1 LGHNT and CDR2 FRNRAP. V lost 2 bases and J lost 2; bases outside the gene matches: 3. This CDR3 comprises 14 residues. Written as DNA, the CDR3 is TGTGCTAGTGGTTTGACTGGGGGGGCCTACGAGCAGTACTTC. Translation: CASGLTGGAYEQYF.

This clonotype came up many times. The chain carries TRBV6-1 and TRBJ2-5, with D perhaps TRBD1 (5 bases). Between the trimmed V and J ends, which lost 6 bases and 0 bases, there was a span of 5 bases. The CDR3 extends over 12 amino acids. Per germline, CDR1 MNHNS and CDR2 SASEGT. The CDR3: CASRDNQETQYF. The CDR3 DNA is TGTGCCAGCAGGGACAACCAAGAGACCCAGTACTTC.

This clonotype was detected ten times or more. The V call is TRBV30, the J call TRBJ1-1, with a possible D match to TRBD1 (5 bases). Per the germline V gene, CDR1 is GTSNPN and CDR2 is SVGIG (reference sequence). V shed 3 bases and J shed 1 base, with 6 bases lying between them. This CDR3 is built from 12 residues. The CDR3 sequence: CAWRRGNTEAFF. The CDR3 DNA is TGTGCCTGGAGGAGGGGGAACACTGAAGCTTTCTTT.

This clonotype came up many times. The chain uses TRBV12-3 or TRBV12-4 and TRBJ2-5; 10 nucleotides line up with TRBD2. The V and J ends lost 5 bases and 1 base, in that order; junction bases with no gene match: 13. The CDR3 covers 18 residues. CDR3 nucleotides: TGTGCCAGCAGTCCCGGGGGACGAGCGGGAGGGATCCAAGAGACCCAGTACTTC. Residues: CASSPGGRAGGIQETQYF.

This clonotype occurred many times. The chain is built from TRBV6-1 and TRBJ2-7, with TRBD2 matching over 11 bases. V dropped 7 bases and J dropped 2; count of bases not matched to a gene: 7. There are 15 residues in the CDR3. CDR1 and CDR2 (germline): MNHNS, SASEGT. The CDR3 loop is CASNKGLAVTYEQYF. The CDR3 nucleotides read TGTGCCAGCAATAAGGGACTAGCGGTAACCTACGAGCAGTACTTC.

Many counts were recorded for this clonotype. The CDR3 reads CASSFSGTTSDTQYF. CDR3 bases: TGTGCCAGCAGCTTCTCCGGGACTACCTCAGATACGCAGTATTTT. This chain joins TRBV7-9 and TRBJ2-3, with TRBD2 identical over 7 bases. The germline V gene has CDR1 SEHNR and CDR2 FQNEAQ (reference sequence). Trimming took 3 bases from V and 4 from J; bases not matched to a gene: 7. The CDR3 totals 15 residues.